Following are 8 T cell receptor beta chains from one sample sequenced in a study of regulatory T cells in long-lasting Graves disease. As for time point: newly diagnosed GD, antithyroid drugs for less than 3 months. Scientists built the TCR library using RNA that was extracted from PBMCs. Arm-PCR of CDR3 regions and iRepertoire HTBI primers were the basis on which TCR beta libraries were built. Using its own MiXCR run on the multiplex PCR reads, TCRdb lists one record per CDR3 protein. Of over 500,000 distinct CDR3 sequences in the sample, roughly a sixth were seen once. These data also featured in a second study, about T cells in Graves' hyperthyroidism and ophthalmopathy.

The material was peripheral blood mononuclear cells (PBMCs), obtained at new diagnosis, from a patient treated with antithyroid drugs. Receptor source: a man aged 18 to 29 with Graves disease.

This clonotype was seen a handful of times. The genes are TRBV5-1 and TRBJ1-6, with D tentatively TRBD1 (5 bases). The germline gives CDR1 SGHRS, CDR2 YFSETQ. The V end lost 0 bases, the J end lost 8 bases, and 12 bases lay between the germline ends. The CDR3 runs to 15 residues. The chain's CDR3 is CASSLVGGVDSPLHF. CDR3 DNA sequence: TGCGCCAGCAGCTTGGTTGGAGGGGTGGATTCACCCCTCCACTTT.

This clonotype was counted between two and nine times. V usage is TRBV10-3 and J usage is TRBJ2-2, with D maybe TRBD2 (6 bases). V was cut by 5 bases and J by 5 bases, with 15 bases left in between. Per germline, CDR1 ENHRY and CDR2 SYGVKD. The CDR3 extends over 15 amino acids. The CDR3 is CAISISGDRTGELFF. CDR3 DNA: TGTGCCATCAGTATTTCGGGAGATCGGACCGGGGAGCTGTTTTTT.

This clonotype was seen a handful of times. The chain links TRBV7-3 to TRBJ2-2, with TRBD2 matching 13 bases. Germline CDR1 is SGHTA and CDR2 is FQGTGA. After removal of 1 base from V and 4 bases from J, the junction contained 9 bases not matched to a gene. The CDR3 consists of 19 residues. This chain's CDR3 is CASSLKGGLAGVSTGELFF. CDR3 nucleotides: TGTGCCAGCAGCTTAAAGGGAGGACTAGCGGGAGTAAGCACCGGGGAGCTGTTTTTT. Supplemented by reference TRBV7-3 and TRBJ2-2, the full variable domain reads GAGVSQTPSNKVTEKGKYVELRCDPISGHTALYWYRQSLGQGPEFLIYFQGTGAADDSGLPNDRFFAVRPEGSVSTLKIQRTERGDSAVYLCASSLKGGLAGVSTGELFFGEGSRLTVL.

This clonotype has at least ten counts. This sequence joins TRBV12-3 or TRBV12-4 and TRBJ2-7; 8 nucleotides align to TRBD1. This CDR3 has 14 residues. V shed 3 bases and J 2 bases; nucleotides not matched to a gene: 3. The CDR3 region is CASSLDRATYEQYF. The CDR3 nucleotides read TGTGCCAGCAGTTTGGACAGGGCCACCTACGAGCAGTACTTC.

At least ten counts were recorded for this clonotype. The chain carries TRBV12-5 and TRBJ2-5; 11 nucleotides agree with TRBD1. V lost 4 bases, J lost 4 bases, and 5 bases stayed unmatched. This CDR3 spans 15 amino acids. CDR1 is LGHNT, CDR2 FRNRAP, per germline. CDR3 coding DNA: TGTGCTAGTGGTTCCGGACAGGGGGCTAGAGAGACCCAGTACTTC. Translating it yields CASGSGQGARETQYF.

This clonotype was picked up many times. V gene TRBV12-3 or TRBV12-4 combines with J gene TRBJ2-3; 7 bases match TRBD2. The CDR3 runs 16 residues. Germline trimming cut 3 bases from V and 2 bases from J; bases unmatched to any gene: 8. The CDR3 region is CASSFYTSATTDTQYF. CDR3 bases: TGTGCCAGCAGTTTTTATACTAGCGCTACCACAGATACGCAGTATTTT.

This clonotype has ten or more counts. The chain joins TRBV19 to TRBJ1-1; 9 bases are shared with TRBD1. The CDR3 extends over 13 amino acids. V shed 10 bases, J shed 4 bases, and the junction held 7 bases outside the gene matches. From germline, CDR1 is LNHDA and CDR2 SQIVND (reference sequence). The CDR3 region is CATGQGMATEAFF. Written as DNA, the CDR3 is TGTGCCACTGGACAGGGGATGGCCACTGAAGCTTTCTTT. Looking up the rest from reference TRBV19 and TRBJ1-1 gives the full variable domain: DGGITQSPKYLFRKEGQNVTLSCEQNLNHDAMYWYRQDPGQGLRLIYYSQIVNDFQKGDIAEGYSVSREKKESFPLTVTSAQKNPTAFYLCATGQGMATEAFFGQGTRLTVV.

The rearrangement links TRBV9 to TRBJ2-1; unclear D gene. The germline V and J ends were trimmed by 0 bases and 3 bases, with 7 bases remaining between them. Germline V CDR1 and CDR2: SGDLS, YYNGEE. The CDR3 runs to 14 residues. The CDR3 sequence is CASSVEQIYNEQFF. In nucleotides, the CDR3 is TGTGCCAGCAGCGTAGAACAGATCTACAATGAGCAGTTCTTC.